This passage covers 32 T cell receptor beta chains from one sample sequenced in a study of CD8 T cells in ankylosing spondylitis. TCRdb reanalysed the 5' RACE reads using MiXCR and keeps one entry per CDR3 protein. Here the sample spans under 55,000 distinct CDR3 sequences, 6.5% to 9% being singletons. The sequenced sample consisted of blood, either unsorted or a sorted T cell fraction (not recorded which). These receptors were collected from a female donor with ankylosing spondylitis or in good health (not recorded which).

This clonotype was seen repeatedly, ten times or more. The chain has TRBV20-1 and TRBJ1-5; tentatively, D is TRBD1 (5 bases). The CDR3 covers 13 residues. The germline V gene encodes CDR1 DFQATT and CDR2 SNEGSKA (reference sequence). CDR3: CSPLRDANQPQHF. The CDR3 region has the DNA TGCAGCCCTCTCCGGGACGCAAATCAGCCCCAGCATTTT.

The chain links TRBV7-9 to TRBJ1-1; unclear D gene. Germline V gene data show CDR1 as SEHNR and CDR2 as FQNEAQ (reference sequence). V was clipped by 0 bases and J by 2 bases, with 7 bases between them. This CDR3 contains 14 residues. The CDR3 DNA follows: TGTGCCAGCAGCTTAGCAGGGAGTAACACTGAAGCTTTCTTT. This sequence encodes CASSLAGSNTEAFF.

In this sample, this clonotype turned up many times. The chain couples TRBV29-1 to TRBJ2-7; 9 nucleotides line up with TRBD1. CDR3 length equals 15 residues. In germline, CDR1 is SQVTM, CDR2 ANQGSEA. J lost 0 bases, V lost 7 bases, and 10 bases had no gene match. The CDR3 DNA follows: TGCAGCGCCGTGGGACAGGGTTATTACTCCTACGAGCAGTACTTC. Encoded protein: CSAVGQGYYSYEQYF.

This clonotype was recorded many times. One junction end does not reproduce the germline sequence, and a read error may be involved. This chain uses TRBV5-8 with TRBJ1-2; TRBD1 matches 10 bases. Germline CDR1 SGHTS, CDR2 YDEGEE. The CDR3 contains 17 residues. CDR3 sequence: CARSSFDRGREDYGYTF. CDR3 DNA: TGTGCCAGAAGCTCCTTCGACAGGGGGCGAGAAGACTATGGCTACACCTTC.

The sample holds many counts of this clonotype. The chain carries TRBV27 and TRBJ2-5; TRBD1 might be the D (6 bases). V was trimmed by 4 bases and J by 4 bases, leaving 19 bases between them. There are 16 residues in the CDR3. CDR1 and CDR2 from the germline V gene are MNHEY and SMNVEV (reference sequence). For the CDR3, the DNA is TGTGCCAGCAGTTCCCATAGTCAGGGGACGCGAGAGACCCAGTACTTC. Encoded protein: CASSSHSQGTRETQYF.

This clonotype was observed at least ten times. The chain couples TRBV7-3 to TRBJ1-3; the D gene is possibly TRBD1 (5 bases). In germline, CDR1 is SGHTA, CDR2 FQGTGA. V shed 2 bases and J shed 4 bases, with 12 bases lying between them. This CDR3 comprises 15 residues. CDR3 bases: TGTGCCAGCAGCTTATTCGGGGGTGAAGGAAACACCATATATTTT. Protein product: CASSLFGGEGNTIYF.

This clonotype was seen repeatedly, ten times or more. The genes are TRBV5-5 and TRBJ2-5, with a tentative D call TRBD1 (6 bases). Per germline, CDR1 SGHKS and CDR2 YYEKEE (reference sequence). This CDR3 comprises 14 residues. V dropped 2 bases and J dropped 1 base, with 9 bases sitting between them. CDR3 loop: CASSLGTRQETQYF. In DNA form, the CDR3 reads TGTGCCAGCAGCTTAGGGACACGCCAAGAGACCCAGTACTTC.

This clonotype has a count of ten or more. V usage is TRBV5-1 and J usage is TRBJ1-1, with D possibly matching TRBD1 (6 bases). Trimming stripped 0 bases from V and 5 bases from J, with 17 bases between. This CDR3 spans 16 amino acids. CDR1 SGHRS and CDR2 YFSETQ come from the germline V gene. The CDR3 region has the DNA TGCGCCAGCAGCTTGGCACCGGACAGTCTGGGGACTGAAGCTTTCTTT. Encoded protein: CASSLAPDSLGTEAFF. Combining the CDR3 with reference TRBV5-1 and TRBJ1-1 gives the whole variable domain KAGVTQTPRYLIKTRGQQVTLSCSPISGHRSVSWYQQTPGQGLQFLFEYFSETQRNKGNFPGRFSGRQFSNSRSEMNVSTLELGDSALYLCASSLAPDSLGTEAFFGQGTRLTVV.

This clonotype was recorded many times. This rearrangement joins TRBV12-3 or TRBV12-4 to TRBJ1-1, with TRBD1 matching over 8 bases. V trimming: 10 bases; J trimming: 5 bases; junction bases outside the gene matches: 9. The CDR3 length is 13 residues. The CDR3 DNA reads TGTGCCACCCGGACAGGGTTGGATACTGAAGCTTTCTTT. As protein: CATRTGLDTEAFF.

This chain uses TRBV11-3 with TRBJ2-3; 7 bases line up with TRBD1. CDR3 length equals 14 residues. From germline, CDR1 is SGHNT and CDR2 YENEEA. V was clipped by 5 bases and J by 0 bases; unmatched bases: 2. This CDR3 is CASSPGQSTDTQYF. The CDR3 bases are TGTGCCAGCAGCCCGGGACAGAGCACAGATACGCAGTATTTT.

This clonotype has ten or more counts. The V gene is TRBV5-1, the J gene TRBJ2-3; 8 bases agree with TRBD1. Germline CDR1 SGHRS, CDR2 YFSETQ. Losses at the gene ends were 3 bases for V and 3 bases for J; bases not matched to a gene: 6. The CDR3 runs to 15 residues. The CDR3 coding sequence is TGCGCCAGCAGCTGGAGGACAGGGCGGACAGATACGCAGTATTTT. Its translation is CASSWRTGRTDTQYF.

With regard to this clonotype: Just one base apart from a much larger clone, this may be a read error. The chain has TRBV7-2 and TRBJ1-4; 8 positions agree with TRBD1. There are 13 residues in the CDR3. Germline CDR1 and CDR2: SGHTA and FQGNSA. CDR3 DNA: TGTGCCAACAGCAAGGGACAGGCGAGGGAACTGTTTTTT. Amino acid sequence: CANSKGQARELFF.

Ten or more counts support this clonotype. The CDR3 DNA follows: TGCGCCAGCAGAGACAGGGGGTCCGCCGGGGAGCTGTTTTTT. Protein product: CASRDRGSAGELFF. V and J are TRBV5-1 and TRBJ2-2; TRBD1 matches at 9 bases. Germline loops: CDR1 SGHRS, CDR2 YFSETQ. The CDR3 loop spans 14 amino acids. The V and J ends lost 5 bases and 6 bases, in that order; junction bases with no gene match: 5.

This clonotype was observed many times. V is TRBV7-2 and J is TRBJ2-1; D remains unclear. The CDR3 length is 16 residues. Trimming left V 4 bases short and J 0 bases short, with 13 bases between. The germline V gene has CDR1 SGHTA and CDR2 FQGNSA. Written as DNA, the CDR3 is TGTGCCAGCAGCTATAGCCCCGGCACCTCCTACAATGAGCAGTTCTTC. Translated: CASSYSPGTSYNEQFF.

This clonotype has ten or more counts. The chain combines TRBV19 with TRBJ1-1; D not resolved. Germline values: CDR1 LNHDA, CDR2 SQIVND (reference sequence). The CDR3 covers 15 residues. Trimming removed 3 bases from V and 0 bases from J, with 11 bases in between. The CDR3 protein is CASSMWMMVNTEAFF. As DNA, the CDR3 is TGTGCCAGTAGTATGTGGATGATGGTGAACACTGAAGCTTTCTTT.

This clonotype has ten or more counts. The chain combines TRBV5-1 with TRBJ1-2; D uncertain. Germline lookup yields CDR1 SGHRS and CDR2 YFSETQ. V lost 0 bases to trimming and J lost 11 bases, with 14 bases between them. The CDR3 has 13 residues. Written as DNA, the CDR3 is TGCGCCAGCAGCTTGGATATCGGCCCTAAATACACCTTC. This sequence encodes CASSLDIGPKYTF. Full variable domain (rest looked up from reference TRBV5-1 and TRBJ1-2): KAGVTQTPRYLIKTRGQQVTLSCSPISGHRSVSWYQQTPGQGLQFLFEYFSETQRNKGNFPGRFSGRQFSNSRSEMNVSTLELGDSALYLCASSLDIGPKYTFGSGTRLTVV.

The rearrangement links TRBV7-2 to TRBJ2-3; D not resolved. Germline CDR1 is SGHTA and CDR2 is FQGNSA. CDR3 length: 13 amino acids. The germline V and J ends were trimmed by 3 bases and 5 bases, with 9 bases remaining between them. This chain's CDR3 is CASSFNWGDTQYF. The CDR3 DNA reads TGTGCCAGCAGCTTTAATTGGGGAGATACGCAGTATTTT.

Many counts were recorded for this clonotype. V is TRBV12-3 or TRBV12-4 and J is TRBJ1-5, with a weak D call TRBD1 (5 bases). The V end was cut by 6 bases, the J end by 0 bases, with 15 bases between. This CDR3 has 16 amino acids. The CDR3 coding sequence is TGTGCCAGCAGCCTCGGAGGAGGGACTAGCAATCAGCCCCAGCATTTT. It translates to CASSLGGGTSNQPQHF.

The chain has TRBV12-3 or TRBV12-4 and TRBJ2-3; D is perhaps TRBD1 or TRBD2 (5 bases each). The V end was cut by 5 bases, the J end by 1 base, with 16 bases between. The CDR3 spans 16 residues. The CDR3 loop reads CASSPFGAGRTDTQYF. In DNA, the CDR3 is TGTGCCAGCAGTCCCTTCGGGGCAGGGCGCACAGATACGCAGTATTTT.

This chain links TRBV14 with TRBJ1-4, with no clear D. Trimming left V 5 bases short and J 8 bases short, with 18 bases between. CDR3 length: 15 amino acids. Germline-derived CDR1 and CDR2 are SGHDN and FVKESK. In nucleotides, the CDR3 is TGTGCCAGCAGCTCCGCCGGGCTCGTGGGGGAAAAACTGTTTTTT. Encoded protein: CASSSAGLVGEKLFF.

This chain links TRBV20-1 with TRBJ2-3, with D unclear. This CDR3 region has 14 residues. The V gene's germline CDR1 is DFQATT and CDR2 SNEGSKA (reference sequence). V lost 0 bases, J lost 4 bases, and 11 bases lay in between. For the CDR3, the DNA is TGCAGTGCTAGAGACCAGGCTAGGGCAGATACGCAGTATTTT. Its translation: CSARDQARADTQYF.

The V and J genes are TRBV12-3 or TRBV12-4 and TRBJ2-5; 12 bases fit TRBD1. The length of the CDR3 is 15 residues. J lost 9 bases, V lost 3 bases, and 8 bases had no gene match. As DNA, the CDR3 is TGTGCCAGCAGTTTCCGGGGACAGGGGGCTGGTGCCCAGTACTTC. Amino acids: CASSFRGQGAGAQYF.

This clonotype was seen ten or more times. The CDR3 region is CASTGGGINEQFF. The CDR3 region has the DNA TGTGCCAGCACCGGAGGGGGGATCAATGAGCAGTTCTTC. This chain joins TRBV6-5 and TRBJ2-1; D is perhaps TRBD1 or TRBD2 (6 bases each). V was cut by 7 bases and J by 6 bases, with 13 bases left in between. Germline assignment: CDR1 MNHEY and CDR2 SVGAGI. This CDR3 is 13 amino acids long.

In its sample, this clonotype was seen many times. The rearrangement uses TRBV28 and TRBJ1-1; D is ambiguous. The V and J ends lost 5 bases and 8 bases respectively, with 6 bases between them. Germline V gene lookup returns CDR1 MDHEN and CDR2 SYDVKM. The CDR3 has 10 amino acids. CDR3 nucleotide sequence: TGTGCCAGCAGTCGGTGGGAAGCTTTCTTT. Amino acids: CASSRWEAFF.

The chain recombines TRBV18 with TRBJ1-1; D uncertain. In germline, CDR1 is KGHSH, CDR2 LQKENI. With 2 bases removed from V and 1 base from J, the gap between germline ends came to 8 bases. The CDR3 is 14 amino acids. The CDR3: CASSPMVGNTEAFF. CDR3 DNA: TGTGCCAGCTCACCAATGGTAGGGAACACTGAAGCTTTCTTT.

Many counts were recorded for this clonotype. The gene calls are TRBV9 and TRBJ2-7; TRBD1 agrees at 9 bases. Trimming took 2 bases from V and 6 from J; bases not matched to a gene: 9. Germline assignment: CDR1 SGDLS and CDR2 YYNGEE. The CDR3 sequence is 15 residues long. In nucleotides, the CDR3 is TGTGCCAGCAGCGTGGGGACAGGGTTCAGTGTCGAGCAGTACTTC. This gives the protein CASSVGTGFSVEQYF.

This clonotype was counted at least ten times. This rearrangement joins TRBV28 to TRBJ1-4, with 7 bases lining up with TRBD1. V gave up 5 bases and J gave up 5 bases; unmatched junction bases: 5. The CDR3 sequence is 14 residues long. Per germline, CDR1 MDHEN and CDR2 SYDVKM. The CDR3 DNA sequence: TGTGCCAGCAGTCCACCGACAGGGAATGAAAAACTGTTTTTT. Its translation is CASSPPTGNEKLFF. The whole variable domain, remainder taken from reference TRBV28 and TRBJ1-4, is DVKVTQSSRYLVKRTGEKVFLECVQDMDHENMFWYRQDPGLGLRLIYFSYDVKMKEKGDIPEGYSVSREKKERFSLILESASTNQTSMYLCASSPPTGNEKLFFGSGTQLSVL.

This clonotype came up many times. This chain links TRBV4-1 with TRBJ1-5; possibly TRBD1 for D (5 bases). Germline V gives CDR1 MGHRA, CDR2 YSYEKL. Trimming took off 4 bases at V and 2 bases at J, with 15 bases between the two ends. The CDR3 runs 16 residues. The CDR3 loop reads CASSLAGVGGNQPQHF. The CDR3 DNA reads as TGCGCCAGCAGCCTTGCGGGGGTGGGTGGCAATCAGCCCCAGCATTTT.

This clonotype was found many times. The V gene is TRBV20-1, the J gene TRBJ1-5; D call uncertain. Trimming stripped 2 bases from V and 6 bases from J, with 20 bases between. Germline values: CDR1 DFQATT, CDR2 SNEGSKA (reference sequence). The CDR3 is 16 residues long. CDR3 sequence reads: CSARPPSSEVGQPQHF. The CDR3 nucleotides read TGCAGTGCTAGACCCCCGAGTTCAGAGGTCGGTCAGCCCCAGCATTTT.

This clonotype was seen repeatedly, ten times or more. The J gene is TRBJ2-3, the V gene TRBV5-1; D gene uncertain. This CDR3 region has 13 residues. The germline CDR1 and CDR2 sequences are SGHRS and YFSETQ. Trimming took off 3 bases at V and 4 bases at J, with 9 bases between the two ends. The CDR3 region has the DNA TGCGCCAGCAGCTCCTCGACCCCAGATACGCAGTATTTT. As protein: CASSSSTPDTQYF.

This clonotype was recorded at least ten times. The rearrangement joins TRBV11-2 to TRBJ2-7, with D possibly being TRBD1 or TRBD2 (6 bases each). There are 15 residues in the CDR3. Germline V gene sequence: CDR1 SGHAT, CDR2 FQNNGV. V lost 0 bases to trimming and J lost 3 bases, with 12 bases between them. The CDR3 loop reads CASSLDLGGGYEQYF. For the CDR3, the DNA is TGTGCCAGCAGCTTAGATTTAGGGGGAGGCTACGAGCAGTACTTC.

This clonotype appeared many times. This chain connects TRBV3-1 to TRBJ2-5; TRBD2 aligns across 11 bases. From germline, CDR1 is LGHDT and CDR2 YNNKEL (reference sequence). The CDR3 has 18 amino acids. Losses at the gene ends were 4 bases for V and 5 bases for J; bases not matched to a gene: 15. CDR3 sequence reads: CASSPRHPSGGNPETQYF. CDR3 bases: TGTGCCAGCAGCCCACGCCACCCTAGCGGGGGGAATCCGGAGACCCAGTACTTC.